This TCR beta chain came from a study of CD8 T cells in Susac syndrome. CDR1 and CDR2 (germline): MNHEY, SMNVEV (reference sequence). The CDR3 is made up of 9 amino acids. The T cells that were sequenced for TCR beta were CD8+ and CD4+ cells from blood. Random hexamers were used to reverse transcribe roughly 0.45 to 1 ug of RNA. TCRdb processed the immunoSEQ multiplex PCR reads anew with MiXCR; each CDR3 protein has one entry. The sample lists 75,000 to 100,000 distinct CDR3 sequences; over 90% were seen once. The sequence derives from a human donor in good health. This rearrangement joins TRBV27 to TRBJ2-7; D ambiguous. Sequenced: CD8+ T cells from PBMCs. The CDR3 DNA is TGTGCCAGCAGTTTATCGAGGCAGGTC. Protein: CASSLSRQV.